This T cell receptor beta chain was obtained from a study of technical replicates of blood from several donors. The V end lost 1 base, the J end lost 7 bases, and 11 bases lay between the germline ends. The CDR3 is 15 amino acids. Germline-derived CDR1 and CDR2 are LGHNA and YNFKEQ. Libraries were prepared by immunoSEQ multiplex PCR; TCRdb keeps only in-frame clonotypes and omits some of them. The table includes about 73,000 clones, approximately 91% detected once. The specimen sequenced was PBMCs. The sequence was obtained from a human donor in good health. Some clones in this sample may be carry-over from other donors' samples. This sequence joins TRBV4-2 and TRBJ1-6; tentatively, D is TRBD1 (6 bases). DNA for the CDR3: TGTGCCAGCAGCCAAGGGCTACAGGGAAATTCACCCCTCCACTTT. Its translation: CASSQGLQGNSPLHF.